This T cell receptor beta chain was recorded in a study of T cell responses to AZD1222 COVID-19 vaccine (dated by TCRdb to the early 2020s). Background for the entire study: AZD1222 recipients whose second dose came at about 4 weeks and those whose second dose came at about 12 weeks were combined into one group, since spike-specific TCR depth and breadth did not differ between the two schedules. Trial participants were enrolled into age subgroups of 18-55, 56-69 and 70-plus years, which contained about 160, 30 and 59 TCR-sequenced participants, respectively. TCR sequencing covered 230 or so trial participants: 200 to 220 given two doses of AZD1222 and 26 given two doses of MenACWY control vaccine. The research as a whole found: A significant rise in spike-specific TCR breadth and depth was observed after two AZD1222 doses relative to day 0 and relative to MenACWY recipients. Epitopes outside the regions mutated in the B.1.351 and B.1.1.7 variants were reportedly recognized by nearly half of the unique spike-specific TCRs. Conclusions about previously exposed vaccinees are limited because only six or seven AZD1222 recipients were SARS-CoV-2 seropositive at baseline. In the small 56-69-year group, the increase in depth fell short of significance, most likely because of low power. Because no day 14 peak-response samples were available, the repertoires could be characterized only after the peak T cell response. Most participants were white British and females outnumbered males, and the authors suggested that clonal diversity may have been underestimated. Vaccine-associated CD4 TCRs spanned the whole spike protein, with dominant responses in regions 160-218 and 743-854.

In regard to this clone: Its antigen is unknown. No qualities accompany the bases; no much larger clone lies one base away.

Sample time point, as interpreted from the label and publication: baseline before first vaccination. The vaccinee samples were drawn from two UK trials, COV001 and COV002, one of which was a single-blind randomized controlled phase 2/3 trial testing AZD1222 (ChAdOx1 nCoV-19) in healthy adults. For TCRbeta chain sequencing, PBMC samples from trial participants were taken at day 0 and at day 28 after the second dose. The CDR3 regions of human TCRbeta chains were analyzed by immunosequencing. From the authors' description of their analysis: TCRs in the repertoires were matched against a reference library of SARS-CoV-2-specific TCRs that had been generated with the MIRA antigen-specificity platform. Breadth was defined as the fraction of unique TCRs that were SARS-CoV-2-associated, and depth was defined as the fraction of total T cells that were SARS-CoV-2-associated. Using the MIRA data, every spike-specific TCR was mapped to the spike region that the TCR reacted to and assigned to either a CD4 or a CD8 class. Log10-transformed breadth and depth values were compared by one-way ANOVA with Sidak's multiple comparisons tests. In its TCRdb copy, this immuneACCESS table keeps in-frame sequences only and misses some clones. Where compared with another copy, unresolved V genes explain less than half of these, and the others have no known cause. The V and J calls and clone size are taken from that table; D and trimming were inferred from the DNA. In this sample the table shows 110,000 or so clones, about 90% of which occur a single time. The ten top clones hold over 6.5% of the sample.

The germline V gene (reference sequence) sets CDR1 to SGHKS and CDR2 to YYEKEE. Reading from cysteine to phenylalanine, the CDR3 counts 16 amino acids. Only the CDR3 portion is preserved as DNA: 48 bases, with reading frame beginning at the first base. At the junction V is shortened by 4 bases and J by 2 bases, with 19 bases in between. This clonotype was sampled from an adult in good health. The sequencing used peripheral blood, collected on day 0 of AZD1222 vaccination. The sequence is built from TRBV5-5 and TRBJ2-7, with the D gene not clear enough to name. Here is the DNA: TGTGCCAGCAGCCCTTCACCCCGTCGACCGGCCTACGAGCAGTACTTC. Its translation is CASSPSPRRPAYEQYF.